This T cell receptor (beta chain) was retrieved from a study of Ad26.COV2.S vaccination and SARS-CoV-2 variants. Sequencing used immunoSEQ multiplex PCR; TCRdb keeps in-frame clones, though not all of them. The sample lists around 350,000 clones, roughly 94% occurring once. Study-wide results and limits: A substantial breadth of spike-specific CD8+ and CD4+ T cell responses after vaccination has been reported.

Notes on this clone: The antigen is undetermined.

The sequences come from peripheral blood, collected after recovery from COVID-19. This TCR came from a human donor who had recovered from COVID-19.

CDR3 nucleotides: TGTGCCAGCAGCCCCGCGGGCCTACGGGGTACAGATACGCAGTATTTT. It specifies CASSPAGLRGTDTQYF. The chain uses TRBV7-9 and TRBJ2-3, with D perhaps matching TRBD2 (5 bases). The V end was cut by 5 bases, the J end by 3 bases, with 18 bases between. The germline V gene encodes CDR1 SEHNR and CDR2 FQNEAQ (reference sequence). This CDR3 has 16 residues.